The subject of this entry is one T cell receptor (beta chain). The data belong to a study of blood T cell repertoires in COVID-19. Study details: Specimens from acute and convalescent COVID-19 originated in the United States, Italy and Spain. PBMCs, B-cell-depleted T cells, or T cells were the source of the cDNA or gDNA that made up the material.

Seattle researchers signed up patients amid active infection and tracked them longitudinally. The J segment lost 4 bases and the V segment lost 5 bases, leaving 4 bases of the junction unmatched. This CDR3 is 12 amino acids long. Germline assignment: CDR1 SQVTM and CDR2 ANQGSEA. In the authors' workflow: Reference gene primer amplification gave estimated nucleated cell counts. Sequencing used immunoSEQ multiplex PCR; TCRdb keeps in-frame clones, though not all of them. V and J calls and clone size are as listed in that table; D and trimming were resolved from the DNA. The table has 200,000 or so clones, about four fifths seen once.

This TCR came from a woman older than 75 with COVID-19, enrolled during active disease. The material sequenced was peripheral blood. The chain links TRBV29-1 to TRBJ1-2; TRBD1 aligns across 7 bases. For the CDR3, the DNA is TGCAGCGTTCGACAGGGCATCTATGGCTACACCTTC. Encoded protein: CSVRQGIYGYTF. Supplemented by reference TRBV29-1 and TRBJ1-2, the full variable domain reads SAVISQKPSRDICQRGTSLTIQCQVDSQVTMMFWYRQQPGQSLTLIATANQGSEATYESGFVIDKFPISRPNLTFSTLTVSNMSPEDSSIYLCSVRQGIYGYTFGSGTRLTVV.